The 21 T cell receptor beta chains listed next were all sequenced from one sample in a study of cytomegalovirus exposure and HLA in healthy donors. 13 Jbeta primers and 60 Vbeta primers were used for the PCR. Method: immunoSEQ multiplex PCR; TCRdb's copy keeps in-frame clones and lacks some. This sample carries about 200,000 clones, about 79% of them seen once, and the ten largest clones take 0.098%. Material for sequencing was PBMCs. These receptor sequences come from a boy aged 2 to 9 in good health and CMV-seronegative.

The rearrangement links TRBV11-2 to TRBJ2-1, with 9 bases matching TRBD2. Looked up from germline, CDR1 is SGHAT and CDR2 is FQNNGV. The CDR3 spans 15 residues. V trimming: 4 bases; J trimming: 5 bases; junction bases outside the gene matches: 6. CDR3 sequence: CASSSAGGIHNEQFF. The CDR3 DNA reads TGTGCCAGCAGCTCAGCGGGGGGAATCCACAATGAGCAGTTCTTC.

The V gene is TRBV27, the J gene TRBJ1-3, with TRBD1 identical over 7 bases. V shed 5 bases, J shed 0 bases, and the junction held 7 bases outside the gene matches. Germline-derived CDR1 and CDR2 are MNHEY and SMNVEV (reference sequence). The CDR3 loop spans 16 amino acids. CDR3 in amino acids: CASSPLGTASGNTIYF. The CDR3 coding sequence is TGTGCCAGCAGTCCCCTCGGGACAGCCTCTGGAAACACCATATATTTT.

The chain combines TRBV7-9 with TRBJ2-2; D gene ambiguous. The CDR3 sequence is 16 residues long. Germline loops: CDR1 SEHNR, CDR2 FQNEAQ (reference sequence). Between the trimmed V and J ends, which lost 8 bases and 6 bases, there was a span of 22 bases. The CDR3 coding sequence is TGTGCCAGCGAATATGTGGGTCGGAAAGGAGCCGGGGAGCTGTTTTTT. Its translation is CASEYVGRKGAGELFF.

V is TRBV4-2 and J is TRBJ2-1; D possibly corresponds to TRBD2 (5 bases). With 1 base removed from V and 8 bases from J, the gap between germline ends came to 18 bases. CDR3 length equals 16 residues. Germline V lookup: CDR1 LGHNA, CDR2 YNFKEQ. As DNA, the CDR3 is TGTGCCAGCAGCCAAGGGGTAGAGGGTTTTGGCGATGAGCAGTTCTTC. It encodes CASSQGVEGFGDEQFF.

The rearrangement links TRBV2 to TRBJ1-6; a possible D gene is TRBD1 (6 bases). From germline, CDR1 is SNHLY and CDR2 FYNNEI. This CDR3 has 14 residues. The V and J ends lost 10 bases and 1 base respectively, with 11 bases between them. The CDR3 loop is CAIRGGSYNSPLHF. The CDR3 nucleotides are TGTGCCATAAGGGGGGGGTCCTATAATTCACCCCTCCACTTT.

The table lists this clone with a few counts. The V gene is TRBV19, the J gene TRBJ1-5; 7 positions match TRBD1. Germline V CDR1 and CDR2: LNHDA, SQIVND (reference sequence). Trimming took 3 bases from V and 6 from J; bases not matched to a gene: 14. The CDR3 sequence is 17 residues long. Written as DNA, the CDR3 is TGTGCCAGTAGTATTAGGGGCGGCCACAGGGGCCCTCAGCCCCAGCATTTT. As protein: CASSIRGGHRGPQPQHF.

This clone was detected once. The chain employs TRBV13 and TRBJ2-7; 7 bases fit TRBD1. After removal of 1 base from V and 5 bases from J, the junction contained 14 bases not matched to a gene. Germline V gene data show CDR1 as PRHDT and CDR2 as FYEKMQ (reference sequence). This CDR3 has 17 residues. DNA of the CDR3: TGTGCCAGCAGCTTAGATAGGGCCTTCGACAGGGCAAACGAGCAGTACTTC. It specifies CASSLDRAFDRANEQYF.

The CDR3 bases are TGTGCCAGCAGCCACGGGACAAACTATGGCTACACCTTC. This translates into CASSHGTNYGYTF. This chain links TRBV7-2 with TRBJ1-2, with a tentative D call TRBD1 (6 bases). Germline loops: CDR1 SGHTA, CDR2 FQGNSA. V shed 5 bases and J shed 2 bases, with 9 bases lying between them. The CDR3 runs to 13 residues. Together with reference TRBV7-2 and TRBJ1-2, the CDR3 gives the full variable domain: GAGVSQSPSNKVTEKGKDVELRCDPISGHTALYWYRQSLGQGLEFLIYFQGNSAPDKSGLPSDRFSAERTGGSVSTLTIQRTQQEDSAVYLCASSHGTNYGYTFGSGTRLTVV.

The genes are TRBV7-2 and TRBJ2-7; D uncertain. This CDR3 is 11 amino acids long. CDR1 is SGHTA, CDR2 FQGNSA, per germline. V was clipped by 4 bases and J by 2 bases, with 3 bases between them. The CDR3 DNA reads TGTGCCAGCAGCTCCACCTACGAGCAGTACTTC. Protein sequence: CASSSTYEQYF.

The CDR3 DNA follows: TGTGCCAGCAGCCCTACCGGGACAGGGCAAGGCTACACCTTC. It specifies CASSPTGTGQGYTF. The chain carries TRBV7-2 and TRBJ1-2; 9 bases agree with TRBD1. This CDR3 region has 14 residues. Germline assignment: CDR1 SGHTA and CDR2 FQGNSA. J was trimmed by 8 bases and V by 5 bases; bases with no gene match: 9.

The chain has TRBV5-8 and TRBJ2-4; tentative D call: TRBD2 (7 bases). The CDR3 runs to 20 residues. V shed 2 bases and J shed 0 bases, with 24 bases lying between them. Germline CDR1 is SGHTS and CDR2 is YDEGEE. In DNA form, the CDR3 reads TGTGCCAGCAGCTTAGTGGCGGGGACCCGAGGGGGGGTAGCCAAAAACATTCAGTACTTC. It yields the protein CASSLVAGTRGGVAKNIQYF.

The V call is TRBV12-5, the J call TRBJ2-3; 9 bases are a match to TRBD2. CDR1 and CDR2 (germline): LGHNT, FRNRAP. Trimming removed 3 bases from V and 3 bases from J; junction bases left unmatched: 10. The CDR3 covers 17 residues. The CDR3 here is CASGFGAGGRRTDTQYF. The CDR3 nucleotides read TGTGCTAGTGGTTTCGGGGCGGGGGGGCGTCGGACAGATACGCAGTATTTT.

J is TRBJ2-7 and V is TRBV25-1; possible D gene TRBD1, 5 bases. The CDR3 contains 8 residues. In germline, CDR1 is MGHDK, CDR2 SYGVNS. The CDR3 region has the DNA TGTGCCACGCGACAGCCCCAGGTC. Translated: CATRQPQV.

This rearrangement joins TRBV6-5 to TRBJ2-5, with 8 bases lining up with TRBD1. V shed 5 bases, J shed 2 bases, and the junction held 7 bases outside the gene matches. The germline gives CDR1 MNHEY, CDR2 SVGAGI. This CDR3 is built from 15 residues. Written as DNA, the CDR3 is TGTGCCAGCAGTCGGACAGGGTGGGGGCAAGAGACCCAGTACTTC. The encoded protein is CASSRTGWGQETQYF.

The chain combines TRBV27 with TRBJ2-7, with TRBD2 as a possible D gene (6 bases). V was pared by 4 bases and J by 5 bases, with 15 bases between. Germline CDR1 MNHEY, CDR2 SMNVEV (reference sequence). CDR3 length equals 14 residues. The CDR3 bases are TGTGCCAGCAGTTCCAGGAGGGCTCCCAACGAGCAGTACTTC. As protein: CASSSRRAPNEQYF.

The chain has TRBV4-3 and TRBJ2-3; 8 bases line up with TRBD2. The V segment lost 4 bases and the J segment 2 bases; nucleotides outside the gene matches: 2. Looked up from germline, CDR1 is LGHNA and CDR2 is YSLEER. The CDR3 extends over 14 amino acids. CDR3 amino acids: CASSLSGTTDTQYF. The CDR3 region has the DNA TGCGCCAGCAGCCTTAGCGGGACCACAGATACGCAGTATTTT.

V usage is TRBV4-3 and J usage is TRBJ2-5; D remains unclear. The CDR3 spans 13 residues. Trimming took 2 bases from V and 5 from J, leaving 9 bases between them. Germline V lookup: CDR1 LGHNA, CDR2 YSLEER. CDR3 sequence reads: CASSQQTEETQYF. CDR3 nucleotides: TGCGCCAGCAGCCAACAAACAGAGGAGACCCAGTACTTC.

The chain employs TRBV6-5 and TRBJ1-4; weak D call: TRBD1 (5 bases). The CDR3 covers 13 residues. V gave up 5 bases and J gave up 5 bases, with 9 bases separating them. Germline CDR1 is MNHEY and CDR2 is SVGAGI. In nucleotides, the CDR3 is TGTGCCAGCAGTATCAGGGTGAATGAAAAACTGTTTTTT. Its protein product is CASSIRVNEKLFF.

The V and J genes are TRBV5-4 and TRBJ1-1; 7 nucleotides match TRBD1. CDR1 is SGHNT and CDR2 is YYREEE in the germline V gene (reference sequence). The CDR3 length is 16 residues. Losses at the gene ends were 4 bases for V and 6 bases for J; bases not matched to a gene: 15. CDR3: CASSGTAFGFEAEAFF. CDR3 in DNA: TGTGCCAGCAGCGGGACAGCGTTCGGATTTGAGGCTGAAGCTTTCTTT.

The V and J genes are TRBV7-9 and TRBJ2-3; D perhaps matches TRBD2 (6 bases). V dropped 5 bases and J dropped 2 bases, with 8 bases sitting between them. CDR1 and CDR2 from the germline V gene are SEHNR and FQNEAQ (reference sequence). This CDR3 is 13 amino acids long. CDR3 sequence (DNA): TGTGCCAGCAGCCAGCGGGCCACAGATACGCAGTATTTT. Amino acid sequence: CASSQRATDTQYF.

The V call is TRBV11-2, the J call TRBJ2-7; 7 bases fit TRBD2. This CDR3 has 16 residues. The ends lost 2 bases at V and 2 bases at J; junction bases unmatched: 9. In germline, CDR1 is SGHAT, CDR2 FQNNGV. The CDR3 region is CASSLFPSGETYEQYF. The DNA for the CDR3 is TGTGCCAGCAGCTTATTCCCGAGCGGGGAGACCTACGAGCAGTACTTC. The full variable domain, completed using reference TRBV11-2 and TRBJ2-7, is EAGVAQSPRYKIIEKRQSVAFWCNPISGHATLYWYQQILGQGPKLLIQFQNNGVVDDSQLPKDRFSAERLKGVDSTLKIQPAKLEDSAVYLCASSLFPSGETYEQYFGPGTRLTVT.